This T cell receptor beta chain stems from a study of cytomegalovirus exposure and HLA in healthy donors. The study, taken as a whole, reports: A prior analysis recorded that most TCR beta V segments were productive about 87% or about 30% of the time. Across donors, presence/absence analyses took sequencing depth to be roughly uniform. By HLA locus, TCR association rates varied in a later analysis, with DRB1 showing the most and HLA-C the fewest.

CDR3 length equals 12 residues. Germline-derived CDR1 and CDR2 are SGHNT and YYREEE (reference sequence). Concerning this clone itself: Its antigen remains unknown. The junction departs from germline at one end; a sequencing error may be responsible. The same CDR3 can be traced to other DNA sequences in this sample.

Use of 60 Vbeta and 13 Jbeta primers characterized the PCR. The protocol was immunoSEQ multiplex PCR, while the TCRdb copy is restricted to in-frame clones and leaves out a portion. In the table there are about 120,000 clones, about 15% of which are singletons. This chain joins TRBV5-4 and TRBJ1-2; no clear D. The sequence derives from a female donor in good health and CMV-seropositive. Sequencing was done on a sample of PBMCs. CDR3 protein: CASSLERAGYTF. CDR3 DNA: TGTGCAAGCAGCTTGGAGAGGGCTGGCTACACCTTC.